The entry below gives a single TCR beta chain sequence along with its context. Its antigen is still unknown. This record comes from a study of CD8 T cells in Susac syndrome. On the study more broadly: When their blood was taken, the Susac syndrome patients had either not yet had any therapy, were taking corticosteroids, or were taking intravenous immunoglobulin alone. Overall study results and limits: The CD4+ T cell repertoires that were profiled in Susac syndrome showed no clonal expansion.

The authors reverse transcribed roughly 0.5 to 1 ug RNA with random hexamers. Amplification of TCR beta CDR3 used immunoSEQ multiplex PCR across 54 Vbeta and 13 Jbeta. Using its own MiXCR run on the immunoSEQ multiplex PCR reads, TCRdb lists one record per CDR3 protein. The data contain 170,000 or so distinct CDR3 sequences, about 95% of them singletons. The CDR3 is 13 amino acids. V shed 5 bases and J shed 8 bases, with 15 bases lying between them. The material sequenced was CD4+ T cells from PBMCs. This sequence originates from a human donor with Susac syndrome. The rearrangement links TRBV12-3 or TRBV12-4 to TRBJ1-2; D is possibly TRBD1 (6 bases). The CDR3 is CASSTAGDLGYTF. CDR3 nucleotide sequence: TGTGCCAGCAGTACAGCAGGGGATCTGGGCTACACCTTC.